Below are 16 T cell receptor beta chains sequenced from a single sample in a study of blood T cell repertoires in COVID-19. Profiling relied on immunoSEQ multiplex PCR, and the TCRdb table lists in-frame clones only, not all of them. The top ten clones hold around 6% of a sample with more than 95,000 clones, 75% to 95% of them seen once. The material sequenced was peripheral blood. The source is a human donor in a cohort sampled during active COVID-19.

The gene calls are TRBV18 and TRBJ2-1; 10 positions match TRBD2. Looked up from germline, CDR1 is KGHSH and CDR2 is LQKENI. Trimming at V came to 4 bases and at J to 10 bases, leaving 10 bases not matched to a gene. The CDR3 sequence is 15 residues long. This chain's CDR3 is CASSRTSGESGEQFF. The CDR3 DNA is TGTGCCAGCTCACGTACTAGCGGGGAGTCCGGGGAGCAGTTCTTC.

The chain combines TRBV9 with TRBJ2-7; 7 bases match TRBD1. CDR1 and CDR2 from the germline V gene are SGDLS and YYNGEE. There are 14 residues in the CDR3. V lost 4 bases, J lost 3 bases, and 7 bases stayed unmatched. The CDR3 nucleotides read TGTGCCAGCAGCCCCCGACAGGGTATCTACGAGCAGTACTTC. Translating it yields CASSPRQGIYEQYF. The full variable domain, with the rest looked up from reference TRBV9 and TRBJ2-7, is DSGVTQTPKHLITATGQRVTLRCSPRSGDLSVYWYQQSLDQGLQFLIQYYNGEERAKGNILERFSAQQFPDLHSELNLSSLELGDSALYFCASSPRQGIYEQYFGPGTRLTVT.

The chain links TRBV7-3 to TRBJ1-1; possibly TRBD1 for D (5 bases). CDR1 is SGHTA, CDR2 FQGTGA, per germline. V dropped 3 bases and J dropped 3 bases, with 11 bases sitting between them. CDR3 size: 14 residues. The CDR3 protein is CASSLGGRDTEAFF. DNA of the CDR3: TGTGCCAGCAGCTTGGGGGGAAGAGACACTGAAGCTTTCTTT.

V gene TRBV19 combines with J gene TRBJ1-4; D is uncertain. The V end lost 4 bases, the J end lost 5 bases, and 8 bases lay between the germline ends. The CDR3 totals 13 residues. Germline loops: CDR1 LNHDA, CDR2 SQIVND (reference sequence). CDR3 amino acids: CASSTTPNEKLFF. The DNA for the CDR3 is TGTGCCAGTAGTACCACTCCGAATGAAAAACTGTTTTTT.

The chain carries TRBV15 and TRBJ1-6; 9 nucleotides align to TRBD1. With 1 base clipped from V and 8 bases from J, the junction kept 3 bases outside the gene matches. The CDR3 has 15 amino acids. CDR1 is LNHNV and CDR2 is YYDKDF in the germline V gene (reference sequence). The DNA for the CDR3 is TGTGCCACCAGCAGAGGGGACAGGGTGGATTCACCCCTCCACTTT. This gives the protein CATSRGDRVDSPLHF.

The V call is TRBV7-8, the J call TRBJ2-2; 8 nucleotides line up with TRBD1. CDR3 size: 15 residues. Germline CDR1 is SGHVS and CDR2 is FQNEAQ. V shed 5 bases and J 6 bases; nucleotides not matched to a gene: 8. Here the CDR3 reads CASSTRQGRPGELFF. The CDR3 nucleotides read TGTGCCAGCAGCACCAGACAGGGGCGACCCGGGGAGCTGTTTTTT.

V usage is TRBV18 and J usage is TRBJ2-1; 7 bases line up with TRBD1. The germline V gene has CDR1 KGHSH and CDR2 LQKENI. The V gene end was trimmed by 1 base and the J gene end by 6 bases; junction bases not matched to a gene: 6. The CDR3 runs 15 residues. The CDR3 region has the DNA TGTGCCAGCTCACCACGCGAGACAGGGACCAATGAGCAGTTCTTC. As protein: CASSPRETGTNEQFF.

The chain combines TRBV28 with TRBJ2-2, with 9 bases that match TRBD2. V lost 9 bases and J lost 5; bases outside the gene matches: 10. The V gene's germline CDR1 is MDHEN and CDR2 SYDVKM. The CDR3 covers 15 residues. The CDR3 DNA follows: TGTGCCAGTACTTTAGCGGGAGCACGGACCGGGGAGCTGTTTTTT. Its translation: CASTLAGARTGELFF.

This clone appeared a single time. This chain links TRBV11-3 with TRBJ2-1, with 8 bases lining up with TRBD1. Germline CDR1 SGHNT, CDR2 YENEEA. The CDR3 extends over 12 amino acids. V lost 2 bases to trimming and J lost 13 bases; unmatched junction nucleotides: 4. CDR3 loop: CASSLQGAGQFF. The CDR3 DNA is TGTGCCAGCAGCTTACAGGGGGCAGGACAGTTCTTC.

This clone was found once. The V gene is TRBV6-5, the J gene TRBJ1-4; D call uncertain. Germline CDR1 and CDR2: MNHEY and SVGAGI. V dropped 7 bases and J dropped 8 bases, with 14 bases sitting between them. This CDR3 has 13 residues. CDR3 DNA: TGTGCCAGCACATTAGGGCCGGGGGAAAAACTGTTTTTT. This encodes CASTLGPGEKLFF.

The chain has TRBV10-2 and TRBJ1-4, with TRBD1 as a possible D gene (6 bases). The length of the CDR3 is 15 residues. Between the trimmed V and J ends, which lost 5 bases and 8 bases, there was a span of 18 bases. The germline V gene has CDR1 WSHSY and CDR2 SAAADI. The CDR3 sequence: CASSLGGHTSEKLFF. The CDR3 nucleotides read TGCGCCAGCAGTTTAGGGGGACACACGTCCGAAAAACTGTTTTTT.

The chain recombines TRBV30 with TRBJ1-5, with unresolved D. Germline V gene sequence: CDR1 GTSNPN, CDR2 SVGIG (reference sequence). V lost 0 bases to trimming and J lost 6 bases, with 6 bases between them. The CDR3 is 12 residues long. The CDR3: CAWSVGVQPQHF. DNA of the CDR3: TGTGCCTGGAGTGTGGGCGTTCAGCCCCAGCATTTT.

This clone was picked up one time. This chain uses TRBV5-6 with TRBJ1-1; D is uncertain. CDR3 length equals 15 residues. V lost 0 bases and J 7 bases, leaving 16 bases between the germline ends. Germline V gene lookup returns CDR1 SGHDT and CDR2 YYEEEE. The CDR3 sequence is CASSLAIARQGEAFF. The CDR3 nucleotides read TGTGCCAGCAGCTTGGCGATCGCCAGACAAGGTGAAGCTTTCTTT.

The rearrangement joins TRBV24-1 to TRBJ1-5, with a possible D match to TRBD1 (5 bases). This CDR3 region has 14 residues. Trimming took off 9 bases at V and 0 bases at J, with 11 bases between the two ends. Germline V lookup: CDR1 KGHDR, CDR2 SFDVKD. DNA of the CDR3: TGTGCCACCGGAAGGGGTCCTAGCAATCAGCCCCAGCATTTT. Residues: CATGRGPSNQPQHF.

The count of this clone is one. V usage is TRBV10-3 and J usage is TRBJ2-3; 14 nucleotides agree with TRBD2. Germline CDR1 and CDR2: ENHRY and SYGVKD. With 6 bases clipped from V and 2 bases from J, the junction kept 16 bases outside the gene matches. The length of the CDR3 is 20 residues. For the CDR3, the DNA is TGTGCCATCAGCGAACCCTCCGGGACTAGCGGGAGAGAATACACAGATACGCAGTATTTT. This sequence encodes CAISEPSGTSGREYTDTQYF.

The rearrangement joins TRBV9 to TRBJ2-1, with 11 bases identical to TRBD2. The V segment lost 6 bases and the J segment 4 bases; nucleotides outside the gene matches: 3. Germline V gene data show CDR1 as SGDLS and CDR2 as YYNGEE. The CDR3 consists of 14 residues. The CDR3 region is CASTTSGSYNEQFF. The CDR3 nucleotides are TGTGCCAGCACCACTAGCGGGAGTTACAATGAGCAGTTCTTC.